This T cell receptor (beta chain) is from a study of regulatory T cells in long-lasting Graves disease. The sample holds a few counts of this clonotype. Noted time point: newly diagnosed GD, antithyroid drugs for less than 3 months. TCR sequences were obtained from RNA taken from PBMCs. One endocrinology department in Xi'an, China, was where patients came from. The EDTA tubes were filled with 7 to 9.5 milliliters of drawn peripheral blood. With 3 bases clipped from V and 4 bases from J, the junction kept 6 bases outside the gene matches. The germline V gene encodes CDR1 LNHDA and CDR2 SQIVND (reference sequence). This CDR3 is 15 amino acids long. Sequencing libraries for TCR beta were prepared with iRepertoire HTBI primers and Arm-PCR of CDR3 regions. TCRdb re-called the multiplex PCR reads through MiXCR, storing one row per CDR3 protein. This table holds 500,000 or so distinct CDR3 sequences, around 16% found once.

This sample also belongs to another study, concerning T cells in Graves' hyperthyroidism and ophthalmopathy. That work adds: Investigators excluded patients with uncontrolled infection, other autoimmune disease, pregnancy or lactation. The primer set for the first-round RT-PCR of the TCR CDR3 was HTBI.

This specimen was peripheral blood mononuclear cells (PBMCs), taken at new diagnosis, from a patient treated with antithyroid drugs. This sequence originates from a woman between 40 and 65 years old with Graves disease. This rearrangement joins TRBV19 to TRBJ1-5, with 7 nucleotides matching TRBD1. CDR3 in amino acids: CASSIFGQVNQPQHF. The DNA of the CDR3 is TGTGCCAGTAGTATTTTTGGACAGGTAAATCAGCCCCAGCATTTT.